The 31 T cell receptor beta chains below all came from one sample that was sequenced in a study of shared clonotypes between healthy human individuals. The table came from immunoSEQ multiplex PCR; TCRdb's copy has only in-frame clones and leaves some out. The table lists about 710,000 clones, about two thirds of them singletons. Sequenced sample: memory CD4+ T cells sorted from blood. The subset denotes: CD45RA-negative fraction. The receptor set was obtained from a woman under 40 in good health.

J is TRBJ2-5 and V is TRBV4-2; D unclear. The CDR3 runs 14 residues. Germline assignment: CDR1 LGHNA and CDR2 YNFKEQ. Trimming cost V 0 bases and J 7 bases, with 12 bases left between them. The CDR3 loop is CASSQEAGKGTQYF. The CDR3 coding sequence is TGTGCCAGCAGCCAAGAGGCAGGAAAGGGGACCCAGTACTTC.

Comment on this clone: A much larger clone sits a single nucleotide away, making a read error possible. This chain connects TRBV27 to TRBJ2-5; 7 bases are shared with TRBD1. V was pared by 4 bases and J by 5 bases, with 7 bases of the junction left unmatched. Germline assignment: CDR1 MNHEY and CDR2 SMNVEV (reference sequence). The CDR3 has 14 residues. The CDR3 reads CASSSTGWGETQYF. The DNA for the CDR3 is TGTGCCAGCAGTTCGACAGGGTGGGGGGAGACCCAGTACTTC.

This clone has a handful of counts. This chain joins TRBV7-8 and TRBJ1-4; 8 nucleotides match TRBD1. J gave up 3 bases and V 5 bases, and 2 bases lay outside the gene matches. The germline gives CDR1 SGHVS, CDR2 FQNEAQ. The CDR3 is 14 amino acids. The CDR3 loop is CASSPTGANEKLFF. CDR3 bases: TGTGCCAGCAGCCCGACAGGGGCTAATGAAAAACTGTTTTTT.

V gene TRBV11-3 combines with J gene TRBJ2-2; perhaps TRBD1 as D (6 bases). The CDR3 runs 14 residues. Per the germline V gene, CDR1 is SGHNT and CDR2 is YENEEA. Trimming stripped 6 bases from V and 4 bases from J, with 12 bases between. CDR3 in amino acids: CASSSGALTGELFF. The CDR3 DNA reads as TGTGCCAGCAGTTCAGGGGCGCTCACCGGGGAGCTGTTTTTT.

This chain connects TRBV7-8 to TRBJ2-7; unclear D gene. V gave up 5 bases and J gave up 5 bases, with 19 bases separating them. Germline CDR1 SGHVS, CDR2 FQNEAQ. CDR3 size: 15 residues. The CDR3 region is CASSPGPSYPDEQYF. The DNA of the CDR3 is TGTGCCAGCAGCCCCGGGCCTTCGTACCCCGACGAGCAGTACTTC.

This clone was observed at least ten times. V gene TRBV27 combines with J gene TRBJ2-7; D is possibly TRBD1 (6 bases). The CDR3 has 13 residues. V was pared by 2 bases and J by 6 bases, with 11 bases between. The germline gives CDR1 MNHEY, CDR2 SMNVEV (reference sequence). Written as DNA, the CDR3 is TGTGCCAGCAGTTTAACAGGGTACGGCGAGCAGTACTTC. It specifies CASSLTGYGEQYF.

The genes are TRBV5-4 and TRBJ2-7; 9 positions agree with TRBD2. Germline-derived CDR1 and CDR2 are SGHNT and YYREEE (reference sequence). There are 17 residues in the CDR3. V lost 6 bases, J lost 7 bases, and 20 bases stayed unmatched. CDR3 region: CASNVGHLIAGEEEQYF. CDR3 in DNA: TGTGCCAGCAACGTCGGACACTTAATAGCGGGAGAGGAAGAGCAGTACTTC.

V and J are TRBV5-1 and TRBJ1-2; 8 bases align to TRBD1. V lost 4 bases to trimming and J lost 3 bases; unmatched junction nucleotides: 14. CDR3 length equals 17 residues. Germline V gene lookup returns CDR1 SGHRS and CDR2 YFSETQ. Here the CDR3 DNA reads TGCGCCAGCAGCCCGAGAAAGACAGGGGCGAATCACTATGGCTACACCTTC. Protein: CASSPRKTGANHYGYTF.

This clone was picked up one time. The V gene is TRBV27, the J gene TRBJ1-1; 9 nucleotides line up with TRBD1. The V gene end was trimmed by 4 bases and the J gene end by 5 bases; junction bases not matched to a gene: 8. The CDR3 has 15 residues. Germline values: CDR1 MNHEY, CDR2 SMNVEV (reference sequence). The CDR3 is CASSSLGTGRTEAFF. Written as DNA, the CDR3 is TGTGCCAGCAGTTCCCTCGGGACAGGGAGGACTGAAGCTTTCTTT.

The chain's CDR3 is CASSIIYGEKLFF. CDR3 sequence (DNA): TGTGCCAGTAGTATAATTTACGGGGAAAAACTGTTTTTT. The J gene is TRBJ1-4, the V gene TRBV19, with unresolved D. V lost 2 bases and J 8 bases, leaving 9 bases between the germline ends. The germline V gene encodes CDR1 LNHDA and CDR2 SQIVND (reference sequence). The CDR3 covers 13 residues.

CDR3 sequence (DNA): TGTGCCAGCAGTACCGGGACAGGGCCGTTTTCCTACGAGCAGTACTTC. This gives the protein CASSTGTGPFSYEQYF. This chain connects TRBV28 to TRBJ2-7; 9 bases agree with TRBD1. V dropped 5 bases and J dropped 1; count of bases not matched to a gene: 9. The CDR3 is made up of 16 amino acids. Per the germline V gene, CDR1 is MDHEN and CDR2 is SYDVKM.

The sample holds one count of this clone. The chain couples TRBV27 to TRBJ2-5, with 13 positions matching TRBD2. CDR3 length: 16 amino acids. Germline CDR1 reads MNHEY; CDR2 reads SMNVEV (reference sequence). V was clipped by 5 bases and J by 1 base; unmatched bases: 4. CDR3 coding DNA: TGTGCCAGCAGTCATACTAGCGGGAGGGTCCAAGAGACCCAGTACTTC. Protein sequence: CASSHTSGRVQETQYF.

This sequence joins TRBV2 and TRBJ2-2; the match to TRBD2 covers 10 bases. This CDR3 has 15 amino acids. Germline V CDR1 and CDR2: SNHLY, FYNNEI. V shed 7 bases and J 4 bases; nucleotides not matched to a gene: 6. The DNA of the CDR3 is TGTGCCAGCACCCAGCGGGAGGGTCCCACCGGGGAGCTGTTTTTT. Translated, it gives CASTQREGPTGELFF.

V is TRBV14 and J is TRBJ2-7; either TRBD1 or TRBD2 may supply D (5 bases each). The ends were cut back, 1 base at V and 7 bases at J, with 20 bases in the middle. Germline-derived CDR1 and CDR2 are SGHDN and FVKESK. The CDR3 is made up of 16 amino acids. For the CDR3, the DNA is TGTGCCAGCAGCCAAGTAGGTCGGGGCAGGGTAAGAGAGCAGTACTTC. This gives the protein CASSQVGRGRVREQYF.

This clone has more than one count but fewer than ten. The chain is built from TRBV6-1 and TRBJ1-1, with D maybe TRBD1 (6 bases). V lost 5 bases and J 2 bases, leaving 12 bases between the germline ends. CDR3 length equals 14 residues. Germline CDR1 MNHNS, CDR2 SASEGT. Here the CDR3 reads CASSNIQGNTEAFF. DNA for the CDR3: TGTGCCAGCAGTAACATACAGGGTAACACTGAAGCTTTCTTT.

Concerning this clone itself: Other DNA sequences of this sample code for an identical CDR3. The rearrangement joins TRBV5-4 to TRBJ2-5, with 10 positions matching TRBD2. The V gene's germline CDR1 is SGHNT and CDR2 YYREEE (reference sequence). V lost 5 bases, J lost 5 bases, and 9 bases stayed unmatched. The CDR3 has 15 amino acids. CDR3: CASSQAGGPGETQYF. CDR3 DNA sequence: TGTGCCAGCAGTCAAGCGGGAGGGCCGGGGGAGACCCAGTACTTC.

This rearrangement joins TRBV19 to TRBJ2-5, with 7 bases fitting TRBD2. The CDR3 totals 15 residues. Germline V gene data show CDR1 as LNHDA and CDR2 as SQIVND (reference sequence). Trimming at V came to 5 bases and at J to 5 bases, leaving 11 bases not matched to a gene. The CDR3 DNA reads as TGTGCCAGTAGTGTGAGTGGGGGGGATCGGGAGACCCAGTACTTC. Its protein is CASSVSGGDRETQYF. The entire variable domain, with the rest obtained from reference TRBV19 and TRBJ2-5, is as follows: DGGITQSPKYLFRKEGQNVTLSCEQNLNHDAMYWYRQDPGQGLRLIYYSQIVNDFQKGDIAEGYSVSREKKESFPLTVTSAQKNPTAFYLCASSVSGGDRETQYFGPGTRLLVL.

The CDR3 protein is CASSQVSSGPFYNEQFF. The CDR3 nucleotides read TGTGCCAGCAGCCAAGTTTCTAGCGGGCCGTTCTACAATGAGCAGTTCTTC. This rearrangement joins TRBV4-2 to TRBJ2-1; 8 positions agree with TRBD2. This CDR3 has 17 amino acids. V shed 1 base and J 3 bases; nucleotides not matched to a gene: 8. CDR1 and CDR2 (germline): LGHNA, YNFKEQ.

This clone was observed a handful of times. The CDR3 coding sequence is TGTGCCAGCAGCCTATGGGGGGCAGACACTGAAGCTTTCTTT. Translated, it gives CASSLWGADTEAFF. The rearrangement joins TRBV11-2 to TRBJ1-1; D is perhaps TRBD1 (6 bases). The germline V gene has CDR1 SGHAT and CDR2 FQNNGV. Between the trimmed V and J ends, which lost 5 bases and 3 bases, there was a span of 13 bases. This CDR3 has 14 residues.

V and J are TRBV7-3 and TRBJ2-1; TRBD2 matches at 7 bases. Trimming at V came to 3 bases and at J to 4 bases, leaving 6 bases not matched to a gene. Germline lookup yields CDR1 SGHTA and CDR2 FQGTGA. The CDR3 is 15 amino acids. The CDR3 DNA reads TGTGCCAGCAGCTTTGCCGGGACTACGTACAATGAGCAGTTCTTC. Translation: CASSFAGTTYNEQFF.

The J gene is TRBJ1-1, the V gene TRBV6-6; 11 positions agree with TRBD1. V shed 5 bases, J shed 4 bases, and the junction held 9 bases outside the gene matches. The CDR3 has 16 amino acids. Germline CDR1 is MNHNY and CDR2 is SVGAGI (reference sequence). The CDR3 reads CASSPRDRGYGTEAFF. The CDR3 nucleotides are TGTGCCAGCAGTCCCCGGGACAGGGGGTATGGCACTGAAGCTTTCTTT.

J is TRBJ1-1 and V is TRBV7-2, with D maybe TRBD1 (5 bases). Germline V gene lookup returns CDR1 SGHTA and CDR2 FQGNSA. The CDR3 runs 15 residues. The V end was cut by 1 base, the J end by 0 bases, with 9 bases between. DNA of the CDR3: TGTGCCAGCAGCTTAGAGCCGGGGGTGAACACTGAAGCTTTCTTT. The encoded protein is CASSLEPGVNTEAFF.

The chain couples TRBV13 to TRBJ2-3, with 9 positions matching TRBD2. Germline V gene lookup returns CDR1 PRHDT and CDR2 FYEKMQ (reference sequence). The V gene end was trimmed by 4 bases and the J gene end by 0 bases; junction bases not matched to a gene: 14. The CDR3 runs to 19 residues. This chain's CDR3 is CASSSQGIAGDPSTDTQYF. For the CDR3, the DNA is TGTGCCAGCAGCTCGCAGGGTATAGCGGGAGACCCTAGCACAGATACGCAGTATTTT.

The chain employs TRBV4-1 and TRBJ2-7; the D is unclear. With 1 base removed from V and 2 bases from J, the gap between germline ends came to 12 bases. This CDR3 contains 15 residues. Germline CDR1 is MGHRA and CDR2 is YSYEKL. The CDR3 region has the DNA TGCGCCAGCAGCCAAGTTGGTCGGAATACCTACGAGCAGTACTTC. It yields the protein CASSQVGRNTYEQYF.

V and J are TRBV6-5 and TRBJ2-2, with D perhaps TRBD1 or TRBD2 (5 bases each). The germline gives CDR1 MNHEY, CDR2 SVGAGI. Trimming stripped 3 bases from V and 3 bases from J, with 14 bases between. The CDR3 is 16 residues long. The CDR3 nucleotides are TGTGCCAGCAGTTATTTTGGGACCCTTGACACCGGGGAGCTGTTTTTT. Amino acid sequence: CASSYFGTLDTGELFF.

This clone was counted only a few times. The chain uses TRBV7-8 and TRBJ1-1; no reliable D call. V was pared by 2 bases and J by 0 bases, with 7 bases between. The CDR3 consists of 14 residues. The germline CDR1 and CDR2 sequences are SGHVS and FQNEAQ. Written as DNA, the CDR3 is TGTGCCAGCAGCTTACAGGTCATGAACACTGAAGCTTTCTTT. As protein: CASSLQVMNTEAFF. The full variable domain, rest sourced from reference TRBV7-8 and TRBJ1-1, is GAGVSQSPRYKVAKRGQDVALRCDPISGHVSLFWYQQALGQGPEFLTYFQNEAQLDKSGLPSDRFFAERPEGSVSTLKIQRTQQEDSAVYLCASSLQVMNTEAFFGQGTRLTVV.

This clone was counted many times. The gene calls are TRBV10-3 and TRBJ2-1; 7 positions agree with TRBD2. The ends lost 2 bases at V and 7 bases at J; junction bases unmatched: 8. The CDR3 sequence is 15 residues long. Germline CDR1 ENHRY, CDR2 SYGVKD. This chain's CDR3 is CAISERGRESNEQFF. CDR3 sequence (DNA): TGTGCCATCAGTGAGCGTGGGCGGGAGTCGAATGAGCAGTTCTTC.

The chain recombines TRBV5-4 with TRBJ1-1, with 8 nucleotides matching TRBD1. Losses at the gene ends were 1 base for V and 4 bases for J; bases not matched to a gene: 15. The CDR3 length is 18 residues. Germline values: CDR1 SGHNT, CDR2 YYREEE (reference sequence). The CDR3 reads CASSLSRTGRPWGTEAFF. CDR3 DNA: TGTGCCAGCAGCTTGTCGAGGACAGGGAGACCGTGGGGCACTGAAGCTTTCTTT.

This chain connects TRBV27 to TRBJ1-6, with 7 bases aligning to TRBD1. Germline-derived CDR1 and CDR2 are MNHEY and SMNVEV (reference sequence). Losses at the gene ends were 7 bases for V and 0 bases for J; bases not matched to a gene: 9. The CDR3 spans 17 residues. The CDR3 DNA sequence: TGTGCCAGCAATCCGACAGGGATCCACTCCTATAATTCACCCCTCCACTTT. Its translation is CASNPTGIHSYNSPLHF.

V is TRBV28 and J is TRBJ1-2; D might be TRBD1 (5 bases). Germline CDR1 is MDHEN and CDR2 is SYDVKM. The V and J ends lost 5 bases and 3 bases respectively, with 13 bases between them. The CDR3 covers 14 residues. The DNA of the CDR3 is TGTGCCAGCAGTACCGGGACTCGTGACTATGGCTACACCTTC. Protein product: CASSTGTRDYGYTF.

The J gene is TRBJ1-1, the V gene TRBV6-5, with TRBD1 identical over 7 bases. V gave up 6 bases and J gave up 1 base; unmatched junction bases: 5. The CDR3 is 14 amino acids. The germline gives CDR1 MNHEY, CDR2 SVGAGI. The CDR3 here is CASRWDSKNTEAFF. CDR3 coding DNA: TGTGCCAGCAGATGGGACAGCAAGAACACTGAAGCTTTCTTT.